The 24 T cell receptor beta chains below come from one sample, sequenced in a study of regulatory and conventional T cells in RAG deficiency. Measured with immunoSEQ multiplex PCR; TCRdb has only the in-frame clones, and not every one. Of approximately 3,000 clones listed, around 94% were seen once; the top ten hold over 7.5%. Regulatory T cells were sorted from blood as CD4+ CD25-high CD127-low cells. This sample was shared with a second study, whose subject was regulatory T cells. From that study: Primers: 52 TRBV forward and 13 TRBJ reverse.

Sequencing was carried out using CD4+ Tregs sorted from blood. The receptors shown here come from a human donor in good health.

The chain carries TRBV10-2 and TRBJ1-1; 10 positions match TRBD1. The ends lost 10 bases at V and 5 bases at J; junction bases unmatched: 7. Per germline, CDR1 WSHSY and CDR2 SAAADI. The CDR3 extends over 13 amino acids. Here the CDR3 reads CATTGDRGTEAFF. The CDR3 DNA reads TGCGCCACCACTGGGGACAGGGGAACTGAAGCTTTCTTT.

This clone was observed a single time. Here the CDR3 reads CASSSQFYSNQPQHF. CDR3 bases: TGTGCCAGCAGTTCTCAGTTCTATAGCAATCAGCCCCAGCATTTT. This chain links TRBV6-6 with TRBJ1-5; no reliable D call. Germline loops: CDR1 MNHNY, CDR2 SVGAGI (reference sequence). V dropped 4 bases and J dropped 0 bases, with 10 bases sitting between them. CDR3 size: 15 residues.

The rearrangement joins TRBV11-2 to TRBJ1-6; tentatively, D is TRBD1 (5 bases). Per germline, CDR1 SGHAT and CDR2 FQNNGV. V gave up 3 bases and J gave up 7 bases, with 10 bases separating them. CDR3 length equals 14 residues. Written as DNA, the CDR3 is TGTGCCAGCAGCTTCGGACAATCGAATTCACCCCTCCACTTT. Protein: CASSFGQSNSPLHF.

V and J are TRBV6-1 and TRBJ1-5; a possible D gene is TRBD1 (6 bases). Trimming left V 6 bases short and J 6 bases short, with 12 bases between. The CDR3 length is 13 residues. Germline assignment: CDR1 MNHNS and CDR2 SASEGT. For the CDR3, the DNA is TGTGCCAGCAGGGGGGGGGCGGGTCAGCCCCAGCATTTT. This codes for CASRGGAGQPQHF.

The chain recombines TRBV5-4 with TRBJ2-2; no firm D call. Germline V gene sequence: CDR1 SGHNT, CDR2 YYREEE (reference sequence). The CDR3 loop spans 15 amino acids. Between the trimmed V and J ends, which lost 2 bases and 3 bases, there was a span of 11 bases. The CDR3 nucleotides are TGTGCCAGCAGCTTAGGGCAGCGAGACACCGGGGAGCTGTTTTTT. This gives the protein CASSLGQRDTGELFF.

The chain couples TRBV27 to TRBJ2-1; TRBD2 aligns across 13 bases. Germline CDR1 is MNHEY and CDR2 is SMNVEV (reference sequence). The ends lost 5 bases at V and 3 bases at J; junction bases unmatched: 7. The CDR3 has 17 amino acids. The DNA of the CDR3 is TGTGCCAGCAGTACTCTACTAGCGGGAGGGCTCTACAATGAGCAGTTCTTC. This codes for CASSTLLAGGLYNEQFF.

This chain connects TRBV10-3 to TRBJ2-1; 7 nucleotides agree with TRBD2. The V and J ends lost 3 bases and 4 bases, in that order; junction bases with no gene match: 6. Germline loops: CDR1 ENHRY, CDR2 SYGVKD. The length of the CDR3 is 15 residues. The CDR3 region is CAISDLAEVYNEQFF. CDR3 coding DNA: TGTGCCATCAGTGACCTAGCGGAAGTGTACAATGAGCAGTTCTTC.

DNA for the CDR3: TGTGCCAGCAGCAGGGGACGCGGTGTAGAGGAAAAACTGTTTTTT. Its translation is CASSRGRGVEEKLFF. The genes are TRBV7-9 and TRBJ1-4; D may be TRBD1 (5 bases). The CDR3 is made up of 15 amino acids. V was cut by 5 bases and J by 8 bases, with 18 bases left in between. CDR1 and CDR2 (germline): SEHNR, FQNEAQ (reference sequence).

The CDR3 DNA follows: TGTGCCAGCTTCGGCCGGGGGGAGCTGTTTTTT. As protein: CASFGRGELFF. The chain combines TRBV28 with TRBJ2-2; D is undetermined. The germline V gene has CDR1 MDHEN and CDR2 SYDVKM. V was shortened by 8 bases and J by 8 bases, with 9 bases between the two germline ends. The CDR3 is 11 residues long. Looking up the rest from reference TRBV28 and TRBJ2-2 gives the full variable domain: DVKVTQSSRYLVKRTGEKVFLECVQDMDHENMFWYRQDPGLGLRLIYFSYDVKMKEKGDIPEGYSVSREKKERFSLILESASTNQTSMYLCASFGRGELFFGEGSRLTVL.

This sequence joins TRBV6-6 and TRBJ2-7; a weak D match, TRBD2 (5 bases). Germline-derived CDR1 and CDR2 are MNHNY and SVGAGI (reference sequence). This CDR3 is built from 14 residues. V lost 0 bases to trimming and J lost 5 bases, with 11 bases between them. CDR3 coding DNA: TGTGCCAGCAGTTACTCGGAGGTTCGGAACGAGCAGTACTTC. Its protein is CASSYSEVRNEQYF.

This sequence joins TRBV11-2 and TRBJ1-1, with 8 bases fitting TRBD1. Losses at the gene ends were 7 bases for V and 5 bases for J; bases not matched to a gene: 9. CDR3 length: 14 amino acids. Germline values: CDR1 SGHAT, CDR2 FQNNGV. The CDR3 bases are TGTGCCAGCACCATCCGGGACAGGTGGACTGAAGCTTTCTTT. It is translated as CASTIRDRWTEAFF.

DNA of the CDR3: TGTGCCAGCAGCTCACTATCCGGGACTAGCGGGGACTACAATGAGCAGTTCTTC. Translating gives CASSSLSGTSGDYNEQFF. V gene TRBV7-3 combines with J gene TRBJ2-1, with 13 bases lining up with TRBD2. CDR3 length: 18 amino acids. V shed 4 bases, J shed 3 bases, and the junction held 9 bases outside the gene matches. In germline, CDR1 is SGHTA, CDR2 FQGTGA.

The chain has TRBV28 and TRBJ2-3; 8 bases line up with TRBD1. V trimming: 7 bases; J trimming: 1 base; junction bases outside the gene matches: 4. There are 14 residues in the CDR3. Germline V CDR1 and CDR2: MDHEN, SYDVKM. CDR3 nucleotides: TGTGCCAGCAACCCGACAGGGGGCACAGATACGCAGTATTTT. Its protein product is CASNPTGGTDTQYF.

V gene TRBV27 combines with J gene TRBJ2-4; D is uncertain. Germline V gene data show CDR1 as MNHEY and CDR2 as SMNVEV (reference sequence). The CDR3 length is 14 residues. V gave up 2 bases and J gave up 0 bases, with 5 bases separating them. The CDR3 DNA reads as TGTGCCAGCAGTTTAGGGCTAGCCAAAAACATTCAGTACTTC. Protein product: CASSLGLAKNIQYF.

The chain uses TRBV7-9 and TRBJ2-3; 11 positions match TRBD2. V trimming: 5 bases; J trimming: 5 bases; junction bases outside the gene matches: 9. This CDR3 contains 16 residues. Germline V gives CDR1 SEHNR, CDR2 FQNEAQ (reference sequence). The CDR3 region is CASSPIAGGPRDTQYF. CDR3 bases: TGTGCCAGCAGCCCCATAGCGGGGGGGCCGAGAGATACGCAGTATTTT. The entire variable domain, with the rest obtained from reference TRBV7-9 and TRBJ2-3, is as follows: DTGVSQNPRHKITKRGQNVTFRCDPISEHNRLYWYRQTLGQGPEFLTYFQNEAQLEKSRLLSDRFSAERPKGSFSTLEIQRTEQGDSAMYLCASSPIAGGPRDTQYFGPGTRLTVL.

Only one count was recorded for this clone. The CDR3, as DNA: TGTGCCAGCAGTTTATTGTTCCTGGGCAGGGCCACTGAAGCTTTCTTT. Amino acid sequence: CASSLLFLGRATEAFF. This sequence joins TRBV27 and TRBJ1-1; possible D gene TRBD1, 5 bases. The CDR3 extends over 16 amino acids. V was shortened by 1 base and J by 4 bases, with 16 bases between the two germline ends. The germline V gene has CDR1 MNHEY and CDR2 SMNVEV (reference sequence).

The chain couples TRBV2 to TRBJ2-3; no firm D call. Germline V gene data show CDR1 as SNHLY and CDR2 as FYNNEI. The CDR3 runs 11 residues. Deletions cut 4 bases from V and 6 bases from J, with 5 bases between. Written as DNA, the CDR3 is TGTGCCAGCAGTGCGTGGGATACGCAGTATTTT. Amino acid sequence: CASSAWDTQYF.

V gene TRBV6-6 combines with J gene TRBJ2-5; 9 bases are a match to TRBD2. J was trimmed by 4 bases and V by 2 bases; bases with no gene match: 5. The CDR3 loop spans 15 amino acids. CDR1 and CDR2 from the germline V gene are MNHNY and SVGAGI (reference sequence). CDR3: CASSYAGGHGETQYF. CDR3 nucleotides: TGTGCCAGCAGTTACGCGGGGGGGCACGGAGAGACCCAGTACTTC.

The chain is built from TRBV29-1 and TRBJ1-6, with D possibly being TRBD1 (6 bases). From germline, CDR1 is SQVTM and CDR2 ANQGSEA. CDR3 length: 13 residues. Trimming took 3 bases from V and 10 from J, leaving 13 bases between them. The CDR3 protein is CSVEEGVGSPLHF. The DNA for the CDR3 is TGCAGCGTTGAGGAGGGGGTAGGATCACCCCTCCACTTT. Complete variable domain (other parts from reference TRBV29-1 and TRBJ1-6): SAVISQKPSRDICQRGTSLTIQCQVDSQVTMMFWYRQQPGQSLTLIATANQGSEATYESGFVIDKFPISRPNLTFSTLTVSNMSPEDSSIYLCSVEEGVGSPLHFGNGTRLTVT.

This chain links TRBV4-1 with TRBJ2-5; no clear D. Germline V gene data show CDR1 as MGHRA and CDR2 as YSYEKL. The CDR3 runs to 14 residues. Between the trimmed V and J ends, which lost 5 bases and 5 bases, there was a span of 15 bases. The CDR3 DNA reads TGCGCCAGCAGCGTCTCGTTGGGCCGGGAGACCCAGTACTTC. Translation: CASSVSLGRETQYF.

The chain combines TRBV5-6 with TRBJ1-2; perhaps TRBD1 as D (5 bases). The CDR3 loop spans 14 amino acids. Trimming removed 1 base from V and 2 bases from J, with 9 bases in between. Germline CDR1 is SGHDT and CDR2 is YYEEEE. CDR3 sequence (DNA): TGTGCCAGCAGCTTGATCCGGACAAACTATGGCTACACCTTC. It codes for CASSLIRTNYGYTF.

J is TRBJ2-3 and V is TRBV11-3; D may be TRBD2 (5 bases). V was shortened by 5 bases and J by 2 bases, with 14 bases between the two germline ends. Germline V CDR1 and CDR2: SGHNT, YENEEA. This CDR3 has 15 amino acids. The CDR3 is CASSPAGLYTDTQYF. The CDR3 DNA is TGTGCCAGCAGCCCGGCCGGACTCTACACAGATACGCAGTATTTT.

The chain combines TRBV29-1 with TRBJ2-1, with 10 bases aligning to TRBD2. Trimming took 8 bases from V and 4 from J; bases not matched to a gene: 11. From germline, CDR1 is SQVTM and CDR2 ANQGSEA. This CDR3 region has 15 residues. DNA for the CDR3: TGCAGCATTGCCCAGCGGGAGGGCACGTACAATGAGCAGTTCTTC. This sequence encodes CSIAQREGTYNEQFF.

J is TRBJ2-3 and V is TRBV11-2; no clear D. V was pared by 5 bases and J by 4 bases, with 10 bases between. The CDR3 is made up of 13 amino acids. Germline lookup yields CDR1 SGHAT and CDR2 FQNNGV. The CDR3 DNA reads as TGTGCCAGCAGCGCCCATTCGGCAGATACGCAGTATTTT. It translates to CASSAHSADTQYF.